These T cell receptor beta chains were read from a single sample in a study of blood T cell repertoires in COVID-19. Profiled with immunoSEQ multiplex PCR; TCRdb holds only in-frame clones, not every one. This table holds 87,000 or so clones, 80% to 90% found once. The sequenced sample consisted of peripheral blood. The receptors come from a human donor with acute or convalescent COVID-19. The donor label of this sample is uncertain. The CDR3 runs from the conserved cysteine through the conserved F or W. D genes are given only for firm matches. Size is omitted from some rows. Given values are once, few, many or a class for expanded clones.

TRBV5-6	.	.	TRBJ1-6	CASSLRESPANSPLHF	TGTGCCAGCAGCTTACGGGAGAGCCCTGCGAATTCACCCCTCCACTTT
TRBV25-1	.	.	TRBJ2-1	CASSAFGGRRKDNEQFF	TGTGCCAGCAGTGCATTCGGGGGACGGAGGAAGGACAATGAGCAGTTCTTC
TRBV6-2/TRBV6-3	.	.	TRBJ1-2	CASSYLAGDRQNYGYTF	TGTGCCAGCAGTTACTTAGCCGGCGACAGGCAGAACTATGGCTACACCTTC
TRBV5-1	.	TRBD1	TRBJ1-5	CASSNSTGGNQPQHF	TGCGCCAGCAGCAACTCGACAGGGGGCAATCAGCCCCAGCATTTT
TRBV28	.	TRBD1	TRBJ2-5	CASSLTGGRETQYF	TGTGCCAGCAGTTTGACAGGGGGCAGGGAGACCCAGTACTTC
TRBV10-3	.	TRBD1	TRBJ1-2	CAISESIPLTGAYGYTF	TGTGCCATCAGTGAGTCGATCCCCCTTACAGGGGCCTATGGCTACACCTTC
TRBV19	.	.	TRBJ1-4	CASSPTAGSDEKLFF	TGTGCCAGTAGTCCGACGGCAGGGTCTGATGAAAAACTGTTTTTT
TRBV7-2	.	.	TRBJ1-4	CASSLALGTRREKLFF	TGTGCCAGCAGCTTAGCTCTCGGGACACGGAGGGAAAAACTGTTTTTT
TRBV7-3	.	TRBD1	TRBJ2-2	CASSLSGTGSGELFF	TGTGCCAGCAGCTTATCCGGGACAGGGTCCGGGGAGCTGTTTTTT
TRBV28	.	.	TRBJ1-5	CASSLQGSQPQHF	TGTGCCAGCAGTTTACAGGGAAGTCAGCCCCAGCATTTT
TRBV20-1	.	.	TRBJ1-5	CSASGQYNQPQHF	TGCAGTGCTAGTGGGCAGTACAATCAGCCCCAGCATTTT
TRBV2	.	.	TRBJ2-1	CASTQQGFSYNEQFF	TGTGCCAGCACCCAGCAGGGGTTCTCCTACAATGAGCAGTTCTTC
TRBV7-2	.	TRBD1	TRBJ2-3	CASSLQGAGTDTQYF	TGTGCCAGCAGCCTCCAGGGGGCCGGCACAGATACGCAGTATTTT
TRBV5-4	.	TRBD2	TRBJ2-1	CASSWGTSPPGGNEQFF	TGTGCCAGCAGCTGGGGGACTAGTCCCCCGGGAGGCAATGAGCAGTTCTTC
TRBV3-1/TRBV3-2	.	.	TRBJ1-3	CASTGAGNTIYF	TGTGCCAGCACCGGTGCTGGAAACACCATATATTTT
TRBV29-1	.	TRBD2	TRBJ2-1	CSVEGTSGGYDEQFF	TGCAGCGTTGAAGGGACTAGCGGGGGGTACGATGAGCAGTTCTTC
TRBV7-8	.	TRBD1	TRBJ2-7	CASSLDRQAYEQYF	TGTGCCAGCAGCTTGGACAGGCAGGCCTACGAGCAGTACTTC
TRBV5-6	.	TRBD1	TRBJ1-3	CASSLVGQGAGNTIYF	TGTGCCAGCAGCTTGGTAGGACAGGGGGCTGGAAACACCATATATTTT
TRBV15	.	TRBD2	TRBJ2-7	CATSRVLAGGSYEQYF	TGTGCCACCAGCAGAGTACTGGCGGGGGGTTCCTACGAGCAGTACTTC
TRBV27	.	.	TRBJ1-5	CASSFGGAYNQPQHF	TGTGCCAGCAGTTTTGGAGGGGCCTATAATCAGCCCCAGCATTTT
TRBV11-2	.	.	TRBJ1-3	CASSPRGWVYSGNTIYF	TGTGCCAGCAGCCCCAGGGGCTGGGTGTACTCTGGAAACACCATATATTTT
TRBV5-1	.	TRBD1	TRBJ2-2	CASSPGQGGDTGELFF	TGCGCCAGCAGCCCCGGACAGGGCGGGGACACCGGGGAGCTGTTTTTT
TRBV30	.	TRBD1	TRBJ2-6	CAWEGGRGANVLTF	TGTGCCTGGGAAGGGGGCCGTGGGGCCAACGTCCTGACTTTC
TRBV2	.	TRBD2	TRBJ2-2	CASRGTSGGAGELFF	TGTGCCAGCAGAGGGACTAGCGGGGGGGCCGGGGAGCTGTTTTTT
TRBV5-6	.	TRBD1	TRBJ2-6	CASSLEGTGNSGANVLTF	TGTGCCAGCAGCTTGGAGGGGACAGGGAACTCTGGGGCCAACGTCCTGACTTTC
TRBV28	.	.	TRBJ1-2	CASSIRGSGGYTF	TGTGCCAGCAGTATTCGGGGATCGGGAGGCTACACCTTC
TRBV28	few	TRBD1	TRBJ1-1	CASRPGQPIEAFF	TGTGCCAGCAGACCGGGACAGCCTATTGAAGCTTTCTTT
TRBV7-9	.	.	TRBJ1-4	CASSNGRDIEKLFF	TGTGCCAGCAGTAACGGCCGGGACATTGAAAAACTGTTTTTT